One and the same sample provided the 7 T cell receptor beta chains below, sequenced in a study of blood T cell repertoires in COVID-19 (dated by TCRdb to about 2020). The library was prepared using the immunoSEQ multiplex PCR assay. In its TCRdb copy, this immuneACCESS table keeps in-frame sequences only and misses some clones. Where compared with another copy, unresolved V genes explain less than half of these, and the others have no known cause. This sample gives some 74,000 clones in total; over 65% of them show up just once. The biggest ten clones account for roughly 18% of the sample. Sequenced input: peripheral blood. These receptor sequences come from a woman of 80 years or more with acute or convalescent COVID-19.

The J gene is TRBJ2-6, the V gene TRBV5-6; perhaps TRBD2 as D (6 bases). This CDR3 spans 17 amino acids. CDR1 and CDR2 (germline): SGHDT, YYEEEE. With 2 bases removed from V and 0 bases from J, the gap between germline ends came to 12 bases. The CDR3 nucleotides are TGTGCCAGCAGCTTTACGGGCGGGGACTCTGGGGCCAACGTCCTGACTTTC. The encoded protein is CASSFTGGDSGANVLTF.

This clone was counted a single time. V gene TRBV5-1 combines with J gene TRBJ2-3; 10 bases line up with TRBD2. Germline CDR1 SGHRS, CDR2 YFSETQ. The CDR3 is made up of 16 amino acids. V gave up 6 bases and J gave up 2 bases; unmatched junction bases: 9. For the CDR3, the DNA is TGCGCCAGCATTGAATCTAGCGGGAGAGTCACAGATACGCAGTATTTT. Amino acids: CASIESSGRVTDTQYF. Looking up the rest from reference TRBV5-1 and TRBJ2-3 gives the full variable domain: KAGVTQTPRYLIKTRGQQVTLSCSPISGHRSVSWYQQTPGQGLQFLFEYFSETQRNKGNFPGRFSGRQFSNSRSEMNVSTLELGDSALYLCASIESSGRVTDTQYFGPGTRLTVL.

This clone was counted only a few times. The V and J genes are TRBV27 and TRBJ1-5; D is perhaps TRBD1 (6 bases). V lost 11 bases, J lost 6 bases, and 14 bases lay in between. CDR1 and CDR2 (germline): MNHEY, SMNVEV (reference sequence). The CDR3 has 12 residues. The CDR3 region is CADNGGLQPQHF. The CDR3 DNA reads TGTGCCGACAATGGGGGCCTTCAGCCCCAGCATTTT.

The chain joins TRBV3-1 (or the pseudogene TRBV3-2) to TRBJ1-2; 10 positions agree with TRBD1. Trimming cost V 0 bases and J 8 bases; bases outside gene matches: 6. The CDR3 runs to 15 residues. Germline V gene sequence: CDR1 LGHDT, CDR2 YNNKEL (reference sequence). The CDR3, as DNA: TGTGCCAGCAGCCAAGATCCCGGGACAGGGGTCGGCTACACCTTC. Residues: CASSQDPGTGVGYTF.

This clone was counted only a few times. The V and J genes are TRBV9 and TRBJ2-7; D may be TRBD2 (5 bases). In germline, CDR1 is SGDLS, CDR2 YYNGEE. CDR3 size: 18 residues. Trimming pared 2 bases from V and 0 bases from J, leaving 21 bases between. CDR3 region: CASSVEPGGMTVSYEQYF. For the CDR3, the DNA is TGTGCCAGCAGCGTCGAACCCGGAGGAATGACGGTCTCCTACGAGCAGTACTTC.

In this sample, this clone turned up once. The V call is TRBV7-9, the J call TRBJ2-1; D is unclear. The CDR3 loop spans 11 amino acids. The V gene lost 5 bases and the J gene lost 8 bases, with 7 bases spanning the gap. CDR1 is SEHNR and CDR2 is FQNEAQ in the germline V gene (reference sequence). DNA of the CDR3: TGTGCCAGCAGCCTTGAGTATGAGCAGTTCTTC. This sequence encodes CASSLEYEQFF.

The chain couples TRBV2 to TRBJ1-1; a weak D match, TRBD1 (6 bases). Looked up from germline, CDR1 is SNHLY and CDR2 is FYNNEI. V shed 6 bases and J shed 4 bases, with 12 bases lying between them. The CDR3 has 13 amino acids. The CDR3 loop reads CASRPRGGTEAFF. The CDR3 DNA reads as TGTGCCAGCAGGCCCAGGGGCGGCACTGAAGCTTTCTTT.